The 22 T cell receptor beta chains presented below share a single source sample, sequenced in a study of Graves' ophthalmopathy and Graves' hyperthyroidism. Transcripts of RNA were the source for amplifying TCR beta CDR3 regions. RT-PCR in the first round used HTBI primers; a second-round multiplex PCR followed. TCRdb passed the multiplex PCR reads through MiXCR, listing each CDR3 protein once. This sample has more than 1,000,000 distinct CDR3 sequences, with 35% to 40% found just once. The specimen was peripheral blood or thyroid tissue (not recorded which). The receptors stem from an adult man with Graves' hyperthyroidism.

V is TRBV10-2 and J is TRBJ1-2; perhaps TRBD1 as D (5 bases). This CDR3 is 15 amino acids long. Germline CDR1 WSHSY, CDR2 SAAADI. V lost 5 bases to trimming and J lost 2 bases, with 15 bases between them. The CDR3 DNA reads TGCGCCAGCAGTTCCAGCGGGGGGGGAAACTATGGCTACACCTTC. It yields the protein CASSSSGGGNYGYTF.

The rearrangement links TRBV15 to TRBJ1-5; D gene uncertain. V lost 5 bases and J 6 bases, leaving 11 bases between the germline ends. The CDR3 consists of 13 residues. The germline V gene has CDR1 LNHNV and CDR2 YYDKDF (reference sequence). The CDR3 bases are TGTGCCACCAGCGGAGTTGGGTTTCAGCCCCAGCATTTT. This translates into CATSGVGFQPQHF. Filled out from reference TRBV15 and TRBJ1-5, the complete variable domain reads DAMVIQNPRYQVTQFGKPVTLSCSQTLNHNVMYWYQQKSSQAPKLLFHYYDKDFNNEADTPDNFQSRRPNTSFCFLDIRSPGLGDTAMYLCATSGVGFQPQHFGDGTRLSIL.

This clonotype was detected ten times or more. The CDR3 spells CAISDPDRGSRGYGYTF. The DNA of the CDR3 is TGTGCCATCAGTGACCCAGACAGGGGCTCGCGTGGTTATGGCTACACCTTC. The chain combines TRBV10-3 with TRBJ1-2; TRBD1 agrees at 8 bases. This CDR3 has 17 amino acids. Germline CDR1 ENHRY, CDR2 SYGVKD. V trimming: 3 bases; J trimming: 5 bases; junction bases outside the gene matches: 14.

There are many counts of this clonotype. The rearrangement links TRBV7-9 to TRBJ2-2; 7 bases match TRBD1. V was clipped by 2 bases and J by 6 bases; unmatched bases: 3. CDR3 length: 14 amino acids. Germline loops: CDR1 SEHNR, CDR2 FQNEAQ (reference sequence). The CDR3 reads CASSLMGTAGELFF. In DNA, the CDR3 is TGTGCCAGCAGCTTAATGGGGACAGCCGGGGAGCTGTTTTTT.

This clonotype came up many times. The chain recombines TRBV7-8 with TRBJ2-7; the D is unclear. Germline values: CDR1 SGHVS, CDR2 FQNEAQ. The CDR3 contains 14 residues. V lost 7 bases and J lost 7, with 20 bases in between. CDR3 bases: TGTGCCAGCATCCGACAAAGTCCCGCCGGAGAGCAGTACTTC. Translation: CASIRQSPAGEQYF.

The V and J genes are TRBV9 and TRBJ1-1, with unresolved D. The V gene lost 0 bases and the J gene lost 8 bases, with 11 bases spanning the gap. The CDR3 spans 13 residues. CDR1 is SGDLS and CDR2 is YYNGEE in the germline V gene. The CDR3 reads CASSVATEGEAFF. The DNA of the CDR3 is TGTGCCAGCAGCGTAGCTACAGAGGGAGAAGCTTTCTTT.

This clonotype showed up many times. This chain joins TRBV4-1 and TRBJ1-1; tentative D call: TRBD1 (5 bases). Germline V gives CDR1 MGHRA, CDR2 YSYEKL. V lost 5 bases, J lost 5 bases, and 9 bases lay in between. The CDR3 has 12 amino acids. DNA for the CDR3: TGCGCCAGCAGCAGGGGAACGACTGAAGCTTTCTTT. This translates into CASSRGTTEAFF.

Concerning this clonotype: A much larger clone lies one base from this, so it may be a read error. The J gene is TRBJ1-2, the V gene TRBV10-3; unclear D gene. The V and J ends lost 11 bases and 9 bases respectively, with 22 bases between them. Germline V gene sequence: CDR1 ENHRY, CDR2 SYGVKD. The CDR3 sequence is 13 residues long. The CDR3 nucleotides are TGTGCCGGCAGTTACTCGACGGGGAGGCGCTACACCTTC. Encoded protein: CAGSYSTGRRYTF.

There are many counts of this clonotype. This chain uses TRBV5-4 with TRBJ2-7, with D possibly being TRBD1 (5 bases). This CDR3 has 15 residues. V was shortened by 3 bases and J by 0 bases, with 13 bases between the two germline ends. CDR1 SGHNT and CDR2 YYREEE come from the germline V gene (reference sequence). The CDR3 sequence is CASSSATDISYEQYF. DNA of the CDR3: TGTGCCAGCAGCTCTGCGACAGACATCTCCTACGAGCAGTACTTC.

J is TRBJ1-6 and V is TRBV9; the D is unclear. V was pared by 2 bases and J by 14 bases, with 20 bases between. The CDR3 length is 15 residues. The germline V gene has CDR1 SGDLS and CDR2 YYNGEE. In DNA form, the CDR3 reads TGTGCCAGCAGCGTTCTGGCCGGCTCCTCTGTAACCCTCCACTTT. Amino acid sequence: CASSVLAGSSVTLHF. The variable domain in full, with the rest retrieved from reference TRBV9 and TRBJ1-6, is DSGVTQTPKHLITATGQRVTLRCSPRSGDLSVYWYQQSLDQGLQFLIQYYNGEERAKGNILERFSAQQFPDLHSELNLSSLELGDSALYFCASSVLAGSSVTLHFGNGTRLTVT.

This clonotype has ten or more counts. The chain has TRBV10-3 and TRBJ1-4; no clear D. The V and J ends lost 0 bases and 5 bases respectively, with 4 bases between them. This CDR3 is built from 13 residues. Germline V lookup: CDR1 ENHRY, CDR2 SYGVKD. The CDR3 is CAISESRNEKLFF. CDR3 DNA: TGTGCCATCAGTGAGTCCCGAAATGAAAAACTGTTTTTT.

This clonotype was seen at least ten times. CDR3 nucleotides: TGCAGTGCTATGGGACAGGGGACTTCCTATAATTCACCCCTCCACTTT. It is translated as CSAMGQGTSYNSPLHF. The V and J genes are TRBV20-1 and TRBJ1-6, with TRBD1 matching 10 bases. Per germline, CDR1 DFQATT and CDR2 SNEGSKA (reference sequence). The CDR3 extends over 16 amino acids. V was clipped by 4 bases and J by 1 base; unmatched bases: 4.

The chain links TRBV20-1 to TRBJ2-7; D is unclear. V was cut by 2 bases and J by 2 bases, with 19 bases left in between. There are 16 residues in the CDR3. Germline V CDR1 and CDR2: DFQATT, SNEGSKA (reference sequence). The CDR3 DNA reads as TGCAGTGCTAGACCAGAAGACCCAAGACCGACCTACGAGCAGTACTTC. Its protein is CSARPEDPRPTYEQYF.

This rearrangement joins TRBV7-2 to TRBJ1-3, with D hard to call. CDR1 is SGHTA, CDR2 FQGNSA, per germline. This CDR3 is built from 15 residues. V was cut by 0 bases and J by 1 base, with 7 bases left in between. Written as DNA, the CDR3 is TGTGCCAGCAGCTTAGCTGGTTGGTCTGGAAACACCATATATTTT. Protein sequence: CASSLAGWSGNTIYF.

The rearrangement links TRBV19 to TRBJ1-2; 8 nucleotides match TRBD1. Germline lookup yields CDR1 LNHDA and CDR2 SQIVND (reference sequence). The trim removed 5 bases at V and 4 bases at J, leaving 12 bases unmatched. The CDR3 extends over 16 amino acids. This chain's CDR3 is CASSSGQGARSYGYTF. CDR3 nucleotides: TGTGCCAGTAGTTCTGGGCAGGGGGCGAGGAGCTATGGCTACACCTTC. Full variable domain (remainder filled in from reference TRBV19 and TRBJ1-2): DGGITQSPKYLFRKEGQNVTLSCEQNLNHDAMYWYRQDPGQGLRLIYYSQIVNDFQKGDIAEGYSVSREKKESFPLTVTSAQKNPTAFYLCASSSGQGARSYGYTFGSGTRLTVV.

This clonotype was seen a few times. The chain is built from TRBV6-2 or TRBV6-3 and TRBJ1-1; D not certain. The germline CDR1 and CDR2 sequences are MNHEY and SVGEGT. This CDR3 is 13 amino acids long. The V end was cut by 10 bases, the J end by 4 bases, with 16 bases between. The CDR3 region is CATTQDGGTEAFF. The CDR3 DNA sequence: TGTGCCACCACCCAGGATGGAGGCACTGAAGCTTTCTTT.

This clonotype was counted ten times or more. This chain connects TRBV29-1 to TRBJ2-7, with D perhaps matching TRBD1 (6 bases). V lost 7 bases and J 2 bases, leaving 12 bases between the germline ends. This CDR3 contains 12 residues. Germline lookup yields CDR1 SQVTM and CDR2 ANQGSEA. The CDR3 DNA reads TGCAGCGCCCGGGACACAGCCTACGAGCAGTACTTC. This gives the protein CSARDTAYEQYF.

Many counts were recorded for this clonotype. Here the CDR3 reads CASSNRRERAFF. The CDR3 DNA reads as TGCGCCAGCAGTAATAGGCGGGAGCGAGCTTTCTTT. The chain joins TRBV5-1 to TRBJ1-1; D ambiguous. Germline lookup yields CDR1 SGHRS and CDR2 YFSETQ. Trimming stripped 5 bases from V and 10 bases from J, with 15 bases between. This CDR3 is 12 amino acids long.

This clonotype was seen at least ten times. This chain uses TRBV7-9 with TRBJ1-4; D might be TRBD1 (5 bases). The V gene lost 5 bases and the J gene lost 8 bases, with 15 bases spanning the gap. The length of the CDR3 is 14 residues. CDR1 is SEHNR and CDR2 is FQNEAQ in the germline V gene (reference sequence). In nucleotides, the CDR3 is TGTGCCAGCAGCGCAGACCAGGGTAGAGAAAAACTGTTTTTT. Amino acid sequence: CASSADQGREKLFF. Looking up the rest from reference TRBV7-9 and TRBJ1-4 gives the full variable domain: DTGVSQNPRHKITKRGQNVTFRCDPISEHNRLYWYRQTLGQGPEFLTYFQNEAQLEKSRLLSDRFSAERPKGSFSTLEIQRTEQGDSAMYLCASSADQGREKLFFGSGTQLSVL.

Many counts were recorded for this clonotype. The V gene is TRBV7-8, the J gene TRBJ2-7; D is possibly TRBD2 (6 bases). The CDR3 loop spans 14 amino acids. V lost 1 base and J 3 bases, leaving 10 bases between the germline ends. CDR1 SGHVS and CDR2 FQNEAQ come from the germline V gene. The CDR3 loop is CASSLDPGVYEQYF. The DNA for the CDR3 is TGTGCCAGCAGCTTAGACCCGGGGGTCTACGAGCAGTACTTC.

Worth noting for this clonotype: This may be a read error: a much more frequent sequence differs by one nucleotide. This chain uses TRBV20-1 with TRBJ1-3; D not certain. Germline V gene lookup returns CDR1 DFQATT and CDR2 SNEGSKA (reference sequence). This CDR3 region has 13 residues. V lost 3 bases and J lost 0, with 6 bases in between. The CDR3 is CSASTASGNTIYF. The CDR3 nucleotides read TGCAGTGCTAGTACAGCCTCTGGAAACACCATATATTTT.

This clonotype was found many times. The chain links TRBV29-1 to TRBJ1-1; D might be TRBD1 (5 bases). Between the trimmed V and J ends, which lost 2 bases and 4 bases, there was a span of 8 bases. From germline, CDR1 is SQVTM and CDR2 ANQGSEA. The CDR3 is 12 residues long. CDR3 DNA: TGCAGCGTTGAATTTGGGGGCACTGAAGCTTTCTTT. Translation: CSVEFGGTEAFF. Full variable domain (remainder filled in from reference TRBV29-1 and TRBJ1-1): SAVISQKPSRDICQRGTSLTIQCQVDSQVTMMFWYRQQPGQSLTLIATANQGSEATYESGFVIDKFPISRPNLTFSTLTVSNMSPEDSSIYLCSVEFGGTEAFFGQGTRLTVV.